This T cell receptor beta chain was recovered during a study of T cells after yellow fever vaccination. It was through 5'RACE template switching that TCR cDNA was made, with a universal primer site and UMIs added. TCRdb re-analysed the 5' RACE reads in MiXCR, keeping a single row per CDR3 protein. The data contain fewer than 450,000 distinct CDR3 sequences, 3% to 4.5% of them seen just once; the ten biggest clones take up 24%. This clonotype was observed at least ten times. The TCR originated in a man between 18 and 35 years old who received the YFV17D yellow fever vaccine. The sample consisted of PBMCs, taken 5 days after the yellow fever booster vaccination.

DNA for the CDR3: TGCGCCAGCAGCTCATACGGGGCTCCCACAGATACGCAGTATTTT. Translating gives CASSSYGAPTDTQYF. The V and J genes are TRBV5-1 and TRBJ2-3, with D perhaps TRBD1 or TRBD2 (5 bases each). With 3 bases removed from V and 2 bases from J, the gap between germline ends came to 13 bases. Looked up from germline, CDR1 is SGHRS and CDR2 is YFSETQ. The CDR3 loop spans 15 amino acids. The full variable domain, completed using reference TRBV5-1 and TRBJ2-3, is KAGVTQTPRYLIKTRGQQVTLSCSPISGHRSVSWYQQTPGQGLQFLFEYFSETQRNKGNFPGRFSGRQFSNSRSEMNVSTLELGDSALYLCASSSYGAPTDTQYFGPGTRLTVL.